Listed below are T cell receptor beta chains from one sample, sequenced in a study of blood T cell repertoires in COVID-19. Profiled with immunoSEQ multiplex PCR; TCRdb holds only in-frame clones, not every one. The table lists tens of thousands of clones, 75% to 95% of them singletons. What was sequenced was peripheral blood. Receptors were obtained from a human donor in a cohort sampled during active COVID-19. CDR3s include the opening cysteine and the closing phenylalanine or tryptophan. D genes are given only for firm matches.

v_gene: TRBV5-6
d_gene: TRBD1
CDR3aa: CASSLFGGQGPYEQYF

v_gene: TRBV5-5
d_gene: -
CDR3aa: CASSLEGSGGYTF

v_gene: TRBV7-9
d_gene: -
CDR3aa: CASRPWAGRFQETQYF

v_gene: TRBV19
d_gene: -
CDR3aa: CASSMRQGRPYEQYF

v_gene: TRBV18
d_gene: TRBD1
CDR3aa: CASSLDRARGTEAFF

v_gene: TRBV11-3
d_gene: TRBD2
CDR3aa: CASSPGTSATYNEQFF

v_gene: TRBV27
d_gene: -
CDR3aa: CASSFTGTGETQYF

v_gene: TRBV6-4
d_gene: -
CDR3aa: CASSPLYSGCRWYSPLHF

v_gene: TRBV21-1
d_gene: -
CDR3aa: CASSKVWRDYEQYF

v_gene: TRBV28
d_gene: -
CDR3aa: CASSPLASYEQYF

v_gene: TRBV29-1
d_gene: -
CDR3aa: CSVDIKGGANEQFF